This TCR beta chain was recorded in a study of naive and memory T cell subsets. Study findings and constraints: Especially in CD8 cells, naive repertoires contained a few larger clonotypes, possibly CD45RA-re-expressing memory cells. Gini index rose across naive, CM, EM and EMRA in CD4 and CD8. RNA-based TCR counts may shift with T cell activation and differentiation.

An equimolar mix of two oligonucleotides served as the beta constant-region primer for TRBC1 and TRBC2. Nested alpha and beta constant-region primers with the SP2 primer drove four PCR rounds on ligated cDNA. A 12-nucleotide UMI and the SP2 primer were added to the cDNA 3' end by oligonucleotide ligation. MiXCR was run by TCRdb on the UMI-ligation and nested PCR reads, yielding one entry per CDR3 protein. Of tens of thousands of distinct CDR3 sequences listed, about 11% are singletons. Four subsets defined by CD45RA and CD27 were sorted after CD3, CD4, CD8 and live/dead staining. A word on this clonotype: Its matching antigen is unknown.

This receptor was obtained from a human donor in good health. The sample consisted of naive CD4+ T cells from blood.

The CDR3 DNA sequence: TGTGCCAGCAGCCTTGCTCAAGGGGGCCCAAGCTCTGGAAACACCATATATTTT. Translating it yields CASSLAQGGPSSGNTIYF. J is TRBJ1-3 and V is TRBV9, with 7 bases fitting TRBD1. The CDR3 has 18 residues. Germline V gene data show CDR1 as SGDLS and CDR2 as YYNGEE. The V gene end was trimmed by 4 bases and the J gene end by 0 bases; junction bases not matched to a gene: 13.